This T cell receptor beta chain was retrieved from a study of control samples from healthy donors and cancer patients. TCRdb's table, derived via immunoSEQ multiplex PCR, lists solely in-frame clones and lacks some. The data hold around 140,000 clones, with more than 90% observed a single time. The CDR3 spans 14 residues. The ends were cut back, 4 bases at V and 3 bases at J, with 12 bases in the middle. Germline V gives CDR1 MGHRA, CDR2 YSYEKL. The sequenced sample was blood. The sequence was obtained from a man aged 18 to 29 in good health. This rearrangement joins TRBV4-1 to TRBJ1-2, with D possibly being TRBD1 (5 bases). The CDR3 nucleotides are TGCGCCAGCAGCCGTCGGGGCCCGTACTATGGCTACACCTTC. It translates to CASSRRGPYYGYTF.